What follows is one T cell receptor (beta chain) and its context. Its antigen is still unknown. The method was immunoSEQ multiplex PCR; TCRdb's version includes in-frame clones alone and lacks a portion of them. This sample yields 250,000 to 400,000 clones, of which 88% are seen a single time; roughly 0.96% belongs to the top ten. This entry is derived from a study of cytomegalovirus exposure and HLA in healthy donors. Across the whole study: The 120 or so validation repertoires used a platform that matched the one used for the 600 to 750 first-cohort repertoires, as a later analysis reported. Overall study results and limits: The listing of 160 or so TCR beta chains classed them as cytomegalovirus-associated. Clusters of TCRs from the first cohort tended to co-occur in the approximately 130 validation repertoires (as a later analysis found).

The validation cohort, a group of roughly 120 subjects, included the donors and was separate from the roughly 670-subject first cohort. Trimming removed 5 bases from V and 4 bases from J; junction bases left unmatched: 11. Germline V gene data show CDR1 as KGHSH and CDR2 as LQKENI. The length of the CDR3 is 16 residues. Material for sequencing was PBMCs. The origin of this receptor is a man aged 25 to 40 in good health and CMV-seronegative. This chain connects TRBV18 to TRBJ1-2, with 9 bases identical to TRBD1. This CDR3 reads CASSSTGTGMPYGYTF. For the CDR3, the DNA is TGTGCCAGCTCATCAACCGGGACAGGGATGCCCTATGGCTACACCTTC.